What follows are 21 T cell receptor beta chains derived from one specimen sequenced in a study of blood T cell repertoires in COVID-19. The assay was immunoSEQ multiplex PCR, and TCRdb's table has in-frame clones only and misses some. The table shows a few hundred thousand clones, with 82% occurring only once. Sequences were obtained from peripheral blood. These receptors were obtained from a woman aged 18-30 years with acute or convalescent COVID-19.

Written as DNA, the CDR3 is TGTGCCAGCAGTTCGAGCGGGAGGGCCCAGTTCTTC. Translated, it gives CASSSSGRAQFF. The V and J genes are TRBV28 and TRBJ2-1; 10 bases map to TRBD2. CDR3 length: 12 amino acids. CDR1 and CDR2 (germline): MDHEN, SYDVKM. J lost 13 bases, V lost 4 bases, and 4 bases had no gene match.

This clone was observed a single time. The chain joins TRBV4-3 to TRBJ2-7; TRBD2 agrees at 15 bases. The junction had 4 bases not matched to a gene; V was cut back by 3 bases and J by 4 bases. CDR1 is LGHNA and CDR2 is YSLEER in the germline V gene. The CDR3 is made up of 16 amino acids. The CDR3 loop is CASSQTGTSGRYEQYF. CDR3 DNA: TGCGCCAGCAGCCAGACCGGGACTAGCGGGAGGTACGAGCAGTACTTC.

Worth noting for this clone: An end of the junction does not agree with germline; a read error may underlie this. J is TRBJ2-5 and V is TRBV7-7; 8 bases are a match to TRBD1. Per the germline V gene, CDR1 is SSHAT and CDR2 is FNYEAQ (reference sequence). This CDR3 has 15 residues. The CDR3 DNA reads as TGTGCTAGCAGCCCGACAGGGGCCGGCGGGGAGACCCAGTACTTC. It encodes CASSPTGAGGETQYF. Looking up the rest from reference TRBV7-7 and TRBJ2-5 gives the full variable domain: GAGVSQSPRYKVTKRGQDVTLRCDPISSHATLYWYQQALGQGPEFLTYFNYEAQPDKSGLPSDRFSAERPEGSISTLTIQRTEQRDSAMYRCASSPTGAGGETQYFGPGTRLLVL.

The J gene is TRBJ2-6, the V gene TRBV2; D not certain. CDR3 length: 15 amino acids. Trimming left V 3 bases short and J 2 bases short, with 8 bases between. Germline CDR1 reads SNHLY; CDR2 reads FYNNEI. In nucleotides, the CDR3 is TGTGCCAGCAGTGACCAGGCTCCTGGGGCCAACGTCCTGACTTTC. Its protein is CASSDQAPGANVLTF.

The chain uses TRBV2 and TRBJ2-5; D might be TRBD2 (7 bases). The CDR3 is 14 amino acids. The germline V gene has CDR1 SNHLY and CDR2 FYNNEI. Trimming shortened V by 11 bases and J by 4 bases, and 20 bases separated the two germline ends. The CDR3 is CAGSGGGYSETQYF. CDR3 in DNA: TGTGCCGGGTCGGGGGGCGGTTATTCAGAGACCCAGTACTTC.

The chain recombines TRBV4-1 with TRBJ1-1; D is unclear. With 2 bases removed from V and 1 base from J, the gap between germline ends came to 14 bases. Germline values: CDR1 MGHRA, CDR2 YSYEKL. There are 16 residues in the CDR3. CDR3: CASSQPRVGGNTEAFF. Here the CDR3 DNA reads TGCGCCAGCAGCCAACCCCGGGTTGGAGGGAACACTGAAGCTTTCTTT.

The CDR3 here is CASSEPWGQGSYEQYF. CDR3 sequence (DNA): TGTGCCAGCAGTGAACCCTGGGGACAGGGGTCCTACGAGCAGTACTTC. The chain combines TRBV6-1 with TRBJ2-7, with 10 bases matching TRBD1. CDR1 and CDR2 from the germline V gene are MNHNS and SASEGT. Germline trimming cut 2 bases from V and 1 base from J; bases unmatched to any gene: 5. The CDR3 totals 16 residues.

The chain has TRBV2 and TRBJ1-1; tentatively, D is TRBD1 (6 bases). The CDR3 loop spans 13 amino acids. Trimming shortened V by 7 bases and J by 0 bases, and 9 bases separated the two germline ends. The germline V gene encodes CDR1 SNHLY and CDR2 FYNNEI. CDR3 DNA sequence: TGTGCCAGCAATGGGGGCCTGAACACTGAAGCTTTCTTT. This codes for CASNGGLNTEAFF.

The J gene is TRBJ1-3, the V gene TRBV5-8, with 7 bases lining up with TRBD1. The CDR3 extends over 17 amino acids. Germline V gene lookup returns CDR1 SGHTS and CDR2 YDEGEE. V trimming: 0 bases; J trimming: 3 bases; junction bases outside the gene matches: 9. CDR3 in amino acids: CASSLARATGLGNTIYF. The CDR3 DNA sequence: TGTGCCAGCAGCTTGGCCCGCGCGACAGGGCTTGGAAACACCATATATTTT.

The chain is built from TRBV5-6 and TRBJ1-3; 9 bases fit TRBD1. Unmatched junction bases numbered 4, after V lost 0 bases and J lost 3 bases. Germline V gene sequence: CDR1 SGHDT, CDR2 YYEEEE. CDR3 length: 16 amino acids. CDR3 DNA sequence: TGTGCCAGCAGCTTGGAACAGGGGGCGCTTGGAAACACCATATATTTT. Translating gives CASSLEQGALGNTIYF.

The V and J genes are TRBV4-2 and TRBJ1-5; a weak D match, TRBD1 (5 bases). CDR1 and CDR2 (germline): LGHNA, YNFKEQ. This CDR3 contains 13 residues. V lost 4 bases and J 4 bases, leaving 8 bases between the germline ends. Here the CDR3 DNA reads TGTGCCAGCAGCCCTCGGGGGAATCAGCCCCAGCATTTT. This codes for CASSPRGNQPQHF.

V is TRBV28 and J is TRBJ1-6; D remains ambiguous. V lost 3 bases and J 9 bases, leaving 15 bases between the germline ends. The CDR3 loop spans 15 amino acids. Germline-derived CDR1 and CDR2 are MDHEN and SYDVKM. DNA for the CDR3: TGTGCCAGCAGTTTTCTGGCACCCCGGGGTTCACCCCTCCACTTT. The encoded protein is CASSFLAPRGSPLHF.

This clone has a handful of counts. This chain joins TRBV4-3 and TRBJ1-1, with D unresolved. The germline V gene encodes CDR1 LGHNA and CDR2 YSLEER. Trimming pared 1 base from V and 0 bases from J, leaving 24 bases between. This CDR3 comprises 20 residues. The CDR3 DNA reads TGCGCCAGCAGCCAAGCCGCCCCGGGTGCCTCACATTTAATGAACACTGAAGCTTTCTTT. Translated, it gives CASSQAAPGASHLMNTEAFF.

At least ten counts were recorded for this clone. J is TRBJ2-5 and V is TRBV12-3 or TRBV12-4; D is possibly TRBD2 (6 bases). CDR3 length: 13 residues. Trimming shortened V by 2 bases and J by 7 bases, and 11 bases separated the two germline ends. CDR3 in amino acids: CASSLSGERTQYF. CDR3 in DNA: TGTGCCAGCAGTTTATCGGGAGAACGGACCCAGTACTTC.

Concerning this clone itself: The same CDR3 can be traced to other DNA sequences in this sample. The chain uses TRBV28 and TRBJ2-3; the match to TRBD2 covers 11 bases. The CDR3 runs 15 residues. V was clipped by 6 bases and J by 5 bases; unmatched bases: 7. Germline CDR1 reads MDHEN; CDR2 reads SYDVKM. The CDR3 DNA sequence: TGTGCCAGCAGCCTACTAGCGGGAGCTGGAGATACGCAGTATTTT. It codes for CASSLLAGAGDTQYF. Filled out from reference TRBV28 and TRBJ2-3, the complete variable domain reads DVKVTQSSRYLVKRTGEKVFLECVQDMDHENMFWYRQDPGLGLRLIYFSYDVKMKEKGDIPEGYSVSREKKERFSLILESASTNQTSMYLCASSLLAGAGDTQYFGPGTRLTVL.

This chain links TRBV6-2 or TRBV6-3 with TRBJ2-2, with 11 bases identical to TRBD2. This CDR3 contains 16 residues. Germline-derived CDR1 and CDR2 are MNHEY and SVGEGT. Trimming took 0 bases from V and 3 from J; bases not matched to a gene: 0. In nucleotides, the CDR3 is TGTGCCAGCAGTTACTCTAGCGGGAGGGACACCGGGGAGCTGTTTTTT. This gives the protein CASSYSSGRDTGELFF.

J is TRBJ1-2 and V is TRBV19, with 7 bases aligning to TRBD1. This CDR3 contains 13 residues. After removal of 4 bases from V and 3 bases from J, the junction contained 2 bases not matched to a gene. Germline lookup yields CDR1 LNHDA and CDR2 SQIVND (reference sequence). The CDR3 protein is CASSTTGDYGYTF. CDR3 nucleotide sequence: TGTGCCAGTAGTACTACAGGGGACTATGGCTACACCTTC.

This chain's CDR3 is CASTGQGSNEKLFF. The CDR3 coding sequence is TGTGCCAGCACCGGACAGGGTTCCAATGAAAAACTGTTTTTT. This chain links TRBV6-5 with TRBJ1-4; 8 bases match TRBD1. The CDR3 is 14 residues long. V was clipped by 7 bases and J by 5 bases; unmatched bases: 6. Germline CDR1 is MNHEY and CDR2 is SVGAGI.

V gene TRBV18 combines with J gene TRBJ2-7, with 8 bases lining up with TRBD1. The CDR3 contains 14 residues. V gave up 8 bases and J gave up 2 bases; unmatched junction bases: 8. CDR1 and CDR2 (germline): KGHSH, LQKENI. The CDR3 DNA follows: TGTGCCAGCACCGGGGACAGGATGACCTACGAGCAGTACTTC. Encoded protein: CASTGDRMTYEQYF. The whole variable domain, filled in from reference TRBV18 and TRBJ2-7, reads NAGVMQNPRHLVRRRGQEARLRCSPMKGHSHVYWYRQLPEEGLKFMVYLQKENIIDESGMPKERFSAEFPKEGPSILRIQQVVRGDSAAYFCASTGDRMTYEQYFGPGTRLTVT.

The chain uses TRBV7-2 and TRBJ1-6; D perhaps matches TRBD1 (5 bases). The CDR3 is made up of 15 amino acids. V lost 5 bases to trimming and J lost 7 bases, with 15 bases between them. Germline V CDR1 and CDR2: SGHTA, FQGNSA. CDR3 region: CASSLPGTPNSPLHF. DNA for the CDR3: TGTGCCAGCAGCCTTCCCGGGACTCCCAATTCACCCCTCCACTTT. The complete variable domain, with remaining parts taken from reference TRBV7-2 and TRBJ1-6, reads GAGVSQSPSNKVTEKGKDVELRCDPISGHTALYWYRQSLGQGLEFLIYFQGNSAPDKSGLPSDRFSAERTGGSVSTLTIQRTQQEDSAVYLCASSLPGTPNSPLHFGNGTRLTVT.

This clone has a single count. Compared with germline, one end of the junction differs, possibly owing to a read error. CDR3 nucleotide sequence: TGCAGCGTTGAGGGGAACGGACAGACCCATTTT. It specifies CSVEGNGQTHF. This rearrangement joins TRBV29-1 to TRBJ1-3; a possible D gene is TRBD1 (6 bases). CDR3 length: 11 residues. CDR1 and CDR2 (germline): SQVTM, ANQGSEA.